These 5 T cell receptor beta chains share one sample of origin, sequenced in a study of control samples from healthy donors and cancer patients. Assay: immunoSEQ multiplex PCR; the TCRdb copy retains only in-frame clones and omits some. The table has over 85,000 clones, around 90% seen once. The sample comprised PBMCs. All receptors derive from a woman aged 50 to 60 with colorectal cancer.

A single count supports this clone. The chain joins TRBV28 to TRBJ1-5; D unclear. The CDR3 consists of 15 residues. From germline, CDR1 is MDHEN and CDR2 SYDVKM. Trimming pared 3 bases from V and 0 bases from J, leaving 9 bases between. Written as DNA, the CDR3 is TGTGCCAGCAGTTTCACAGACTATAGCAATCAGCCCCAGCATTTT. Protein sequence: CASSFTDYSNQPQHF.

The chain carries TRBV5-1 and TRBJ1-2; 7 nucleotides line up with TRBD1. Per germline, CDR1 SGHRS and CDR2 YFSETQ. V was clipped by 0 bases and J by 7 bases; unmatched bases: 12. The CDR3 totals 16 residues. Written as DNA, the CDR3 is TGCGCCAGCAGCTTGGGTAACCGGGACAGCAGAATTGGCTACACCTTC. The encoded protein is CASSLGNRDSRIGYTF. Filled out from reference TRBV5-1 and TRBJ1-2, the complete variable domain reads KAGVTQTPRYLIKTRGQQVTLSCSPISGHRSVSWYQQTPGQGLQFLFEYFSETQRNKGNFPGRFSGRQFSNSRSEMNVSTLELGDSALYLCASSLGNRDSRIGYTFGSGTRLTVV.

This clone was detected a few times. CDR3 protein: CASSTGLVNTGELFF. The CDR3 coding sequence is TGCGCCAGCTCGACTGGGCTAGTGAACACCGGGGAGCTGTTTTTT. The V and J genes are TRBV5-1 and TRBJ2-2; D not resolved. CDR1 is SGHRS and CDR2 is YFSETQ in the germline V gene. Trimming removed 7 bases from V and 1 base from J, with 14 bases in between. The CDR3 is made up of 15 amino acids.

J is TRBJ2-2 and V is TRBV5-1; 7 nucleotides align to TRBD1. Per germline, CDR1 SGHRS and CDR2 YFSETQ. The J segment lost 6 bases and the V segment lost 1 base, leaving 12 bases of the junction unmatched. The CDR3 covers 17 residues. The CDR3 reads CASSLSVGTDEAGELFF. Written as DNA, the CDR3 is TGCGCCAGCAGCTTGAGTGTAGGGACAGACGAGGCCGGGGAGCTGTTTTTT.

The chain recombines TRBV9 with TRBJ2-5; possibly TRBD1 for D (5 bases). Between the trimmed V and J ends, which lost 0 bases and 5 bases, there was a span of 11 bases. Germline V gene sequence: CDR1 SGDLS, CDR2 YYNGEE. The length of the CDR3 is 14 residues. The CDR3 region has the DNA TGTGCCAGCAGCGTAGGATCAGGGTTGGAGACCCAGTACTTC. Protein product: CASSVGSGLETQYF.